The source of this TCR beta chain is a study of blood T cell repertoires in COVID-19. Overall study context: The study drew acute and convalescent COVID-19 samples from the United States, Italy and Spain. PBMCs, B-cell-depleted T cells, or T cells were the source of the cDNA or gDNA that made up the material.

Authors' analysis steps: Quantification of nucleated cells was approximated via reference gene primer amplification. Clones were sequenced by immunoSEQ multiplex PCR, and TCRdb holds only the in-frame ones, with some missing. V and J calls and clone size are given by that table; D and trimming were obtained from the DNA. The sample shows about 130,000 clones, around three quarters of them seen only once. The receptor was isolated from a human donor in a cohort sampled during active COVID-19. The specimen sequenced was peripheral blood.

The CDR3 sequence: CASSLGGITEAFF. CDR3 DNA sequence: TGTGCCAGCAGCTTAGGGGGAATCACTGAAGCTTTCTTT. The chain combines TRBV5-6 with TRBJ1-1; perhaps TRBD1 as D (6 bases). The CDR3 is 13 amino acids. Trimming stripped 2 bases from V and 4 bases from J, with 9 bases between. Looked up from germline, CDR1 is SGHDT and CDR2 is YYEEEE. Looking up the rest from reference TRBV5-6 and TRBJ1-1 gives the full variable domain: DAGVTQSPTHLIKTRGQQVTLRCSPKSGHDTVSWYQQALGQGPQFIFQYYEEEERQRGNFPDRFSGHQFPNYSSELNVNALLLGDSALYLCASSLGGITEAFFGQGTRLTVV.